The T cell receptor beta chain under discussion was sequenced for a study of beta chain features in type 1 diabetes. As for the study in general: Patients were similar to healthy donors in age and gender (as well as in cell yields). Notes on the study in general: Type 1 diabetes patients had moderately but significantly shorter TCRB CDR3s in all four CD4+ subsets. Amplification by PCR could prefer shorter templates, with the same effect in patients and controls.

TCRB transcripts that were expressed got sequenced, as all of the isolated RNA had been reverse transcribed. Read counts averaged approximately 3.5 million for samples of naive, central memory and regulatory T cells. Assay used: immunoSEQ multiplex PCR; TCRdb lists only in-frame clones, some missing. Here the sample spans around 710,000 clones, 12% being singletons. Sorting that relied on CD45RO/CCR7/CD25/CD127/CD95/CD27 yielded CD4+ naive, central memory, regulatory and stem cell-like memory cells. For this clone: The antigen remains unidentified.

This TCR came from a man between 25 and 39 years old with type 1 diabetes. Sequences were obtained from naive CD4+ T cells from blood.

The CDR3 sequence is CASSATEAGYEQYF. CDR3 sequence (DNA): TGTGCCAGCAGCGCAACAGAAGCAGGTTACGAGCAGTACTTC. The chain uses TRBV9 and TRBJ2-7, with D unresolved. The V gene lost 3 bases and the J gene lost 4 bases, with 14 bases spanning the gap. Per the germline V gene, CDR1 is SGDLS and CDR2 is YYNGEE. This CDR3 has 14 residues.